Here is one T cell receptor (beta chain) with its context. TCRdb's table, derived via immunoSEQ multiplex PCR, lists solely in-frame clones and lacks some. Among 25,000 to 30,000 clones listed, around 91% were seen once. The CDR3 runs to 14 residues. Per germline, CDR1 LNHDA and CDR2 SQIVND (reference sequence). Trimming took 3 bases from V and 7 from J, leaving 12 bases between them. The data belong to a study of T cells in tuberculosis. The sequencing sample was made of PBMCs. The rearrangement links TRBV19 to TRBJ1-4; no clear D. This TCR came from a donor aged 10-29 years with latent tuberculosis or without tuberculosis infection. CDR3 sequence: CASSIRTTGEKLFF. Here the CDR3 DNA reads TGTGCCAGTAGTATTAGGACTACTGGTGAAAAACTGTTTTTT. The full variable domain, rest sourced from reference TRBV19 and TRBJ1-4, is DGGITQSPKYLFRKEGQNVTLSCEQNLNHDAMYWYRQDPGQGLRLIYYSQIVNDFQKGDIAEGYSVSREKKESFPLTVTSAQKNPTAFYLCASSIRTTGEKLFFGSGTQLSVL.